This T cell receptor (beta chain) was observed in a study of patients and donors after allogeneic stem cell transplantation. This clonotype was picked up a small number of times. TCRdb reprocessed the RT-PCR reads with MiXCR, giving one entry per CDR3 protein. The repertoire holds fewer than 500,000 distinct CDR3 sequences, with 15% to 20% as singletons. Germline V gene lookup returns CDR1 SNHLY and CDR2 FYNNEI. The ends lost 5 bases at V and 9 bases at J; junction bases unmatched: 13. The CDR3 loop spans 16 amino acids. The chain combines TRBV2 with TRBJ1-2; TRBD1 matches 12 bases. The source is a human donor who was either an allogeneic HSCT recipient or a stem cell or donor lymphocyte infusion donor (not recorded which). It is not recorded whose cells these are; they may come from a transplant donor. Sequencing input: blood, either unsorted or a sorted T cell fraction (not recorded which). Here the CDR3 reads CASSTNSPGQGASYTF. Here the CDR3 DNA reads TGTGCCAGCAGTACGAACTCACCGGGACAGGGGGCGAGCTACACCTTC.